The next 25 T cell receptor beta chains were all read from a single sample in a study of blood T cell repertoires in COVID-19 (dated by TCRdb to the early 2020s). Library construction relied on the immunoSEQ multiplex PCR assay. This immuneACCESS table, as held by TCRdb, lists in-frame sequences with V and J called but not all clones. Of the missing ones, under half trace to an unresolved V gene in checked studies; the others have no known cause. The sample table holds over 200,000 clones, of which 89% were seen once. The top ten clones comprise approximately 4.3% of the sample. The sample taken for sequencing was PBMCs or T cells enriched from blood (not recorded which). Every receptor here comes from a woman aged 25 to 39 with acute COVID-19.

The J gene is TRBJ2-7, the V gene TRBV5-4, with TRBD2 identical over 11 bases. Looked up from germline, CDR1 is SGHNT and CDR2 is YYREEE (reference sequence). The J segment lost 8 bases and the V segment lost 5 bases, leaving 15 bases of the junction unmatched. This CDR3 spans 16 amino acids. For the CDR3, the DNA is TGTGCCAGCAGACAGGCTAGCGGGGGGCCACCTACGAAGCAGTACTTC. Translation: CASRQASGGPPTKQYF.

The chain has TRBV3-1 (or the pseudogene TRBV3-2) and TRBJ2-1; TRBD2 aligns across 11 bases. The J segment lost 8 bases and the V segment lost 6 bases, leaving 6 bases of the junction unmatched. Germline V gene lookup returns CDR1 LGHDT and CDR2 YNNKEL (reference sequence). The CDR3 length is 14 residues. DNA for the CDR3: TGTGCCAGCAGAAGTACTAGCGGGGGAGATGAGCAGTTCTTC. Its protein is CASRSTSGGDEQFF.

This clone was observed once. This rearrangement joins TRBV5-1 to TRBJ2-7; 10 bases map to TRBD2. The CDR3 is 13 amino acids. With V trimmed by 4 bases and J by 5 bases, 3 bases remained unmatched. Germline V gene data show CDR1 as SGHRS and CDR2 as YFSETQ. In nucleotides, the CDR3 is TGCGCCAGCAGCCCGGGACTAGCGAACGAGCAGTACTTC. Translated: CASSPGLANEQYF.

The chain's CDR3 is CAWSEQGFYNEQFF. The DNA of the CDR3 is TGTGCCTGGAGTGAACAGGGATTCTACAATGAGCAGTTCTTC. This sequence joins TRBV30 and TRBJ2-1; TRBD1 might be the D (6 bases). CDR3 length: 14 amino acids. V lost 1 base, J lost 3 bases, and 10 bases lay in between. The germline gives CDR1 GTSNPN, CDR2 SVGIG (reference sequence).

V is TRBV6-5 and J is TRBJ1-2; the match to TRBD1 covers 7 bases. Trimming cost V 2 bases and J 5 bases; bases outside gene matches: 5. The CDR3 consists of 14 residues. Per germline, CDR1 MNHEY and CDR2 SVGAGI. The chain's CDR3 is CASSYDETGYGYTF. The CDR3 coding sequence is TGTGCCAGCAGTTACGATGAGACAGGGTATGGCTACACCTTC.

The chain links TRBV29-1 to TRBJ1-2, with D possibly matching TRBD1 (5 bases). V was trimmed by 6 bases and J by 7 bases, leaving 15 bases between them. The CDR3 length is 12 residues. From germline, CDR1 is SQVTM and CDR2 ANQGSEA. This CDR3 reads CSVARVEGGYTF. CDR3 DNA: TGCAGCGTCGCCAGGGTGGAGGGTGGCTACACCTTC.

The chain's CDR3 is CASSSLLGDSQRSGNQPQHF. Written as DNA, the CDR3 is TGTGCCAGCAGTTCGCTCCTTGGGGACAGCCAAAGGTCCGGCAATCAGCCCCAGCATTTT. The chain joins TRBV28 to TRBJ1-5, with 7 bases lining up with TRBD1. CDR1 is MDHEN and CDR2 is SYDVKM in the germline V gene. The CDR3 is 20 residues long. The V gene end was trimmed by 4 bases and the J gene end by 2 bases; junction bases not matched to a gene: 20. The full variable domain, with the rest looked up from reference TRBV28 and TRBJ1-5, is DVKVTQSSRYLVKRTGEKVFLECVQDMDHENMFWYRQDPGLGLRLIYFSYDVKMKEKGDIPEGYSVSREKKERFSLILESASTNQTSMYLCASSSLLGDSQRSGNQPQHFGDGTRLSIL.

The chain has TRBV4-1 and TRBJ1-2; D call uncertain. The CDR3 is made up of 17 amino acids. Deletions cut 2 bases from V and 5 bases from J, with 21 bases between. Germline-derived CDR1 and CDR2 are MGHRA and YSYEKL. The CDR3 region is CASSQTVLRIGWYGYTF. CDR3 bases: TGCGCCAGCAGCCAAACAGTACTTCGAATAGGCTGGTATGGCTACACCTTC.

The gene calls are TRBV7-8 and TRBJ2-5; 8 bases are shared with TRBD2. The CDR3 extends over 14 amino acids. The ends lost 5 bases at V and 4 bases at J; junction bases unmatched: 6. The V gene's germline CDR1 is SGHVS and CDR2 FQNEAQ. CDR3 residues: CASSQGLVGETQYF. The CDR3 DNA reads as TGTGCCAGCAGCCAGGGACTAGTGGGAGAGACCCAGTACTTC.

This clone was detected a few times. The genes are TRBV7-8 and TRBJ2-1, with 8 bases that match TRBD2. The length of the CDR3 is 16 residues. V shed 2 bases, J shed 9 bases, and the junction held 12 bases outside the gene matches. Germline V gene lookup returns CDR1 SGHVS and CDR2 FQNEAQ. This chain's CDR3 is CASSLSWSGGVGEQFF. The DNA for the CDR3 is TGTGCCAGCAGCTTAAGTTGGAGCGGGGGCGTAGGTGAGCAGTTCTTC.

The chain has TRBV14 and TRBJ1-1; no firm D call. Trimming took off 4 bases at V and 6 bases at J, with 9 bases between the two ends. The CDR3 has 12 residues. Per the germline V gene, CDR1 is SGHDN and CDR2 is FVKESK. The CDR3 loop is CASSREGAEAFF. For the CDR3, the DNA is TGTGCCAGCAGCCGTGAGGGCGCTGAAGCTTTCTTT.

CDR3 sequence (DNA): TGTGCCAGCAGTTCGGGACAGGCCACCTACGAGCAGTACTTC. Translation gives CASSSGQATYEQYF. This chain connects TRBV6-5 to TRBJ2-7; TRBD1 agrees at 8 bases. V lost 4 bases to trimming and J lost 2 bases; unmatched junction nucleotides: 4. The germline V gene encodes CDR1 MNHEY and CDR2 SVGAGI. This CDR3 spans 14 amino acids.

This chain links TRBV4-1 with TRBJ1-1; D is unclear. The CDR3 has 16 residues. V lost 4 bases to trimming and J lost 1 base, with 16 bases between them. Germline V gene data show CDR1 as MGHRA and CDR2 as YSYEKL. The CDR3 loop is CASSPSGLSRNTEAFF. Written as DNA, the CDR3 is TGCGCCAGCAGCCCAAGCGGTCTCTCCCGGAACACTGAAGCTTTCTTT.

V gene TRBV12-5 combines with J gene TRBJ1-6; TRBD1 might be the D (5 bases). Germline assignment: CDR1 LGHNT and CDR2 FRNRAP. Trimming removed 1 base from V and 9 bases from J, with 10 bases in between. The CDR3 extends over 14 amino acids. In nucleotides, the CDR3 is TGTGCTAGTGGTTTGGGGCAGGGAAGTTCACCCCTCCACTTT. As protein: CASGLGQGSSPLHF.

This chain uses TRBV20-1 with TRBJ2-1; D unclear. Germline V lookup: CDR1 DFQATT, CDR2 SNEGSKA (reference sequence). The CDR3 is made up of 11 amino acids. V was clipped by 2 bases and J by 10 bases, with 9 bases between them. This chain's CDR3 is CSARPTTEQFF. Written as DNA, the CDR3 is TGCAGTGCTAGACCCACCACAGAGCAGTTCTTC.

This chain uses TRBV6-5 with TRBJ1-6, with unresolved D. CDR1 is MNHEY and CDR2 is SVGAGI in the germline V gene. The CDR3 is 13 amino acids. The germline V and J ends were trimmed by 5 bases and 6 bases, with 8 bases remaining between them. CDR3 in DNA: TGTGCCAGCAGTACATGGTCTAATTCACCCCTCCACTTT. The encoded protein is CASSTWSNSPLHF.

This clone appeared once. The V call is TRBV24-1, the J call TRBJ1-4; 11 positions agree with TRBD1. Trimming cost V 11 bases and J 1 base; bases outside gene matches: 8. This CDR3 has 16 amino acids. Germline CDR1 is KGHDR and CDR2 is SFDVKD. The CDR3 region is CAIGTGGVGTNEKLFF. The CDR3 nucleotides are TGTGCCATCGGGACAGGGGGAGTGGGAACTAATGAAAAACTGTTTTTT.

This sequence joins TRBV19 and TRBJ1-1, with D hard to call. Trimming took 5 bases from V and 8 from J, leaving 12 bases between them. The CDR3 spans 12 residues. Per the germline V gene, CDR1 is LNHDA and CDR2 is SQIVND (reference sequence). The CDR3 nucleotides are TGTGCCAGTAGTTCCCTCCTGCAGGAAGCTTTCTTT. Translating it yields CASSSLLQEAFF.

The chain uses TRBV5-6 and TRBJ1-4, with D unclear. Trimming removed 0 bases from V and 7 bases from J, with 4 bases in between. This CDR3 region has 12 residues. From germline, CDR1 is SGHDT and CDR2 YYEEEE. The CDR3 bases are TGTGCCAGCAGCTTGGGGAGTGAAAAACTGTTTTTT. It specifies CASSLGSEKLFF.

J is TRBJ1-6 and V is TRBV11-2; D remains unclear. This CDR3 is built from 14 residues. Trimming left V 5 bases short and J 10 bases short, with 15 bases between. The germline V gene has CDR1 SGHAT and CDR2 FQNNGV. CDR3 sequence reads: CASSLSRRESPLHF. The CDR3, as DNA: TGTGCCAGCAGCCTGTCTAGGAGGGAGTCACCCCTCCACTTT. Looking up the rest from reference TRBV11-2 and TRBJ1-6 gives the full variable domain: EAGVAQSPRYKIIEKRQSVAFWCNPISGHATLYWYQQILGQGPKLLIQFQNNGVVDDSQLPKDRFSAERLKGVDSTLKIQPAKLEDSAVYLCASSLSRRESPLHFGNGTRLTVT.

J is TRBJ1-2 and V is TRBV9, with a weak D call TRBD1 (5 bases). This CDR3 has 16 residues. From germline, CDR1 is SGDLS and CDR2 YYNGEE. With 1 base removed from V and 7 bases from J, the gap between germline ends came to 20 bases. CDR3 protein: CASSVTTLSGYRGYTF. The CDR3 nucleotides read TGTGCCAGCAGCGTAACGACTCTGTCAGGGTACCGTGGCTACACCTTC.

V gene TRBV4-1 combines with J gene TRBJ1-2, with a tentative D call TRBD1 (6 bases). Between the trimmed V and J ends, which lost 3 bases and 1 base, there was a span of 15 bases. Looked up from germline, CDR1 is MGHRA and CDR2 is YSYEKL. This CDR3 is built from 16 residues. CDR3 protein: CASSQTVIQGNYGYTF. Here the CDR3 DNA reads TGCGCCAGCAGCCAGACAGTGATACAGGGTAACTATGGCTACACCTTC.

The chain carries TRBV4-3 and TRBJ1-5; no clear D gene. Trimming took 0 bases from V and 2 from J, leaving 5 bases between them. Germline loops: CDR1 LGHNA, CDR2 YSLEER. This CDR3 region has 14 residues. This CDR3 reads CASSQDSGNQPQHF. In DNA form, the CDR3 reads TGCGCCAGCAGCCAAGATTCGGGCAATCAGCCCCAGCATTTT.

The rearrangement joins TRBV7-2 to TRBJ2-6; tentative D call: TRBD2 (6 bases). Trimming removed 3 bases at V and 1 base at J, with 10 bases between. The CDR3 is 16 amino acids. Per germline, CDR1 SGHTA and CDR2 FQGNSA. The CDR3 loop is CASSFVGGSGANVLTF. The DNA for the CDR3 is TGTGCCAGCAGCTTCGTCGGGGGTTCTGGGGCCAACGTCCTGACTTTC.

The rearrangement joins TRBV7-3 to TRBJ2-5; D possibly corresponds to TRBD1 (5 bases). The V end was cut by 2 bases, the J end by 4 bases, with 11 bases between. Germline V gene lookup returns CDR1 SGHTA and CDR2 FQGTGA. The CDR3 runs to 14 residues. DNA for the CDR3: TGTGCCAGCAGCTTATCCCCAGGGTCAGAGACCCAGTACTTC. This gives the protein CASSLSPGSETQYF.